One sample yielded the 14 T cell receptor beta chains listed below, sequenced in a study of blood T cell repertoires in COVID-19. TCRdb keeps only in-frame clones here, not all; method: immunoSEQ multiplex PCR. This sample has 130,000 to 150,000 clones, with around 87% found just once. The sequenced sample consisted of peripheral blood. Receptor source: a man over 45 who had recovered from COVID-19.

The gene calls are TRBV3-1 (or the pseudogene TRBV3-2) and TRBJ2-2, with D perhaps TRBD2 (5 bases). Trimming removed 1 base at V and 7 bases at J, with 7 bases between. The CDR3 is 13 residues long. Germline values: CDR1 LGHDT, CDR2 YNNKEL (reference sequence). CDR3: CASSQGAVGELFF. In DNA, the CDR3 is TGTGCCAGCAGCCAAGGAGCGGTCGGGGAGCTGTTTTTT.

The J gene is TRBJ2-3, the V gene TRBV11-3; no clear D gene. Trimming took off 0 bases at V and 4 bases at J, with 14 bases between the two ends. The CDR3 loop spans 16 amino acids. The germline V gene encodes CDR1 SGHNT and CDR2 YENEEA. CDR3 amino acids: CASSLDSTGAPDTQYF. The CDR3 DNA reads TGTGCCAGCAGCTTAGACTCGACCGGAGCTCCAGATACGCAGTATTTT.

V is TRBV4-1 and J is TRBJ1-2, with TRBD1 matching 8 bases. The germline gives CDR1 MGHRA, CDR2 YSYEKL. This CDR3 spans 13 amino acids. The J segment lost 13 bases and the V segment lost 2 bases, leaving 9 bases of the junction unmatched. This chain's CDR3 is CASSQPGQVDCTF. CDR3 DNA sequence: TGCGCCAGCAGCCAACCGGGACAGGTCGATTGCACCTTC.

J is TRBJ2-1 and V is TRBV3-1 (or the pseudogene TRBV3-2); 11 bases align to TRBD2. Trimming took 4 bases from V and 1 from J; bases not matched to a gene: 12. CDR3 size: 19 residues. Per the germline V gene, CDR1 is LGHDT and CDR2 is YNNKEL (reference sequence). CDR3 DNA sequence: TGTGCCAGCAGCCCGGTCAATAGCGGGGGGGCTGGTTCCTACAATGAGCAGTTCTTC. Protein: CASSPVNSGGAGSYNEQFF.

The CDR3, as DNA: TGTGCCAGCAGTTTGGGGGCCCCCTACAATGAGCAGTTCTTC. As protein: CASSLGAPYNEQFF. The chain uses TRBV27 and TRBJ2-1, with D possibly being TRBD1 (6 bases). The germline V gene encodes CDR1 MNHEY and CDR2 SMNVEV (reference sequence). V was trimmed by 3 bases and J by 2 bases, leaving 8 bases between them. The CDR3 length is 14 residues.

This chain links TRBV27 with TRBJ2-2, with D possibly matching TRBD1 (5 bases). Germline lookup yields CDR1 MNHEY and CDR2 SMNVEV (reference sequence). The CDR3 is 12 amino acids. Trimming removed 6 bases at V and 7 bases at J, with 9 bases between. CDR3 sequence: CASRQGSGELFF. The CDR3 region has the DNA TGTGCCAGCAGGCAGGGAAGCGGGGAGCTGTTTTTT.

V is TRBV7-8 and J is TRBJ2-7; D unclear. Per germline, CDR1 SGHVS and CDR2 FQNEAQ. CDR3 length: 14 residues. Trimming shortened V by 2 bases and J by 5 bases, and 13 bases separated the two germline ends. DNA for the CDR3: TGTGCCAGCAGCTTACAAGGAGAAAGGAACGAGCAGTACTTC. It yields the protein CASSLQGERNEQYF.

This clone was seen just once. The J gene is TRBJ2-1, the V gene TRBV7-9, with 7 nucleotides matching TRBD2. CDR3 length: 15 amino acids. The ends lost 4 bases at V and 2 bases at J; junction bases unmatched: 5. From germline, CDR1 is SEHNR and CDR2 FQNEAQ (reference sequence). The CDR3 nucleotides read TGTGCCAGCAGCTCCGGGACTAACCCCTACAATGAGCAGTTCTTC. This codes for CASSSGTNPYNEQFF.

V gene TRBV10-3 combines with J gene TRBJ2-5, with 10 bases that match TRBD2. After removal of 4 bases from V and 0 bases from J, the junction contained 11 bases not matched to a gene. CDR3 length: 18 residues. In germline, CDR1 is ENHRY, CDR2 SYGVKD. CDR3 amino acids: CAISGAATSGVYQETQYF. CDR3 sequence (DNA): TGTGCCATCAGTGGTGCGGCCACTAGCGGGGTATACCAAGAGACCCAGTACTTC.

The CDR3, as DNA: TGCGCCAGCAGCGTTATGGGTGCGGGTCACGAGCAGTACTTC. Residues: CASSVMGAGHEQYF. The chain has TRBV5-1 and TRBJ2-7; tentatively, D is TRBD2 (5 bases). Per the germline V gene, CDR1 is SGHRS and CDR2 is YFSETQ. The CDR3 totals 14 residues. Trimming left V 4 bases short and J 5 bases short, with 16 bases between.

The chain combines TRBV10-3 with TRBJ2-3; TRBD2 agrees at 8 bases. This CDR3 region has 15 residues. Trimming cost V 7 bases and J 2 bases; bases outside gene matches: 8. Germline loops: CDR1 ENHRY, CDR2 SYGVKD. CDR3 residues: CAINLSGEYTDTQYF. The DNA for the CDR3 is TGTGCCATCAACCTTAGCGGGGAATACACAGATACGCAGTATTTT.

This clone has more than one count but fewer than ten. The chain couples TRBV4-2 to TRBJ1-3, with TRBD1 matching 10 bases. The V gene's germline CDR1 is LGHNA and CDR2 YNFKEQ. This CDR3 has 16 amino acids. The V segment lost 0 bases and the J segment 6 bases; nucleotides outside the gene matches: 5. In nucleotides, the CDR3 is TGTGCCAGCAGCCAAGATAGGGACAGGGGAGAAAACACCATATATTTT. Its protein product is CASSQDRDRGENTIYF.

The chain employs TRBV3-1 (or the pseudogene TRBV3-2) and TRBJ2-5; possible D gene TRBD1, 5 bases. The V and J ends lost 2 bases and 6 bases respectively, with 13 bases between them. Germline CDR1 reads LGHDT; CDR2 reads YNNKEL (reference sequence). The CDR3 contains 14 residues. For the CDR3, the DNA is TGTGCCAGCAGCCAATTCCCCAGGGTACAGACCCAGTACTTC. Protein sequence: CASSQFPRVQTQYF.

This clone appeared a few times. The chain uses TRBV18 and TRBJ1-6; a weak D match, TRBD1 (5 bases). Trimming stripped 4 bases from V and 3 bases from J, with 13 bases between. CDR3 length: 16 residues. Germline V gene sequence: CDR1 KGHSH, CDR2 LQKENI. This CDR3 reads CASSRGTEVYNSPLHF. The CDR3 nucleotides are TGTGCCAGCTCACGCGGGACCGAGGTCTATAATTCACCCCTCCACTTT. The full variable domain, completed using reference TRBV18 and TRBJ1-6, is NAGVMQNPRHLVRRRGQEARLRCSPMKGHSHVYWYRQLPEEGLKFMVYLQKENIIDESGMPKERFSAEFPKEGPSILRIQQVVRGDSAAYFCASSRGTEVYNSPLHFGNGTRLTVT.